This TCR beta chain was sequenced during a study of post-analysis software for immune sequencing data. About the research overall: Relapsing-remitting, secondary progressive and progressive-relapsing courses of multiple sclerosis were included.

This clonotype showed up many times. Its antigen is unidentified. V gave up 7 bases and J gave up 5 bases, with 12 bases separating them. CDR1 MNHNS and CDR2 SASEGT come from the germline V gene. The length of the CDR3 is 12 residues. Broader study findings: Samples prepared in the same batch strongly co-clustered by F measure. Among roughly 5 TRBV segments more frequent in patients than controls were TRBV5-6, TRBV5-1 and TRBV20-1. Significantly decreased normalized Chao1 diversity was recorded for multiple sclerosis patients relative to controls.

TCR beta libraries were prepared from cDNA with unique molecular identifiers. TCRdb passed the PCR reads through MiXCR, listing each CDR3 protein once. This table has 350,000 to 450,000 distinct CDR3 sequences, over 30% appearing once. The TCR originated in a girl aged 2 to 9 with multiple sclerosis. This rearrangement joins TRBV6-1 to TRBJ2-7; D is unresolved. Source material: blood. CDR3 amino acids: CASTEVLHEQYF. The CDR3 bases are TGTGCCAGCACCGAGGTCTTGCACGAGCAGTACTTC.